This T cell receptor (beta chain) stems from a study of blood T cell repertoires in COVID-19 (TCRdb year 2020). In terms of the full investigation: The collaborator samples originated in the United States, Italy and Spain and spanned the acute and convalescent phases of COVID-19. The material from the prospective study consisted of cDNA or gDNA derived from T cells, B-cell-depleted T cells, or PBMCs. Deeply sampled blood TCRbeta repertoires from subjects exposed to, actively infected with, or recovered from COVID-19 were included in the dataset. The repertoires were released in a freely available public database intended as a resource for research on the immune response to SARS-CoV-2. The samples were drawn from two sources: the first 160 participants of the ongoing ImmuneRACE study, and 1,254 subjects contributed by 6 global collaborators. A de-identified subject ID, COVID-19 status, age in years and sex were almost always included in the sample metadata. HLA class I and class II types, where available, came from metadata supplied by the sample provider rather than from assay-based typing.

Including the terminal cysteine and phenylalanine, the CDR3 comprises 15 residues. Only the CDR3 part of the read is kept: 45 bases, read in frame from the first base. Relative to germline, V is missing 0 bases and J is missing 8 bases, with 4 bases of the junction outside any gene match. Via the germline V gene, CDR1 is SGHTA and CDR2 FQGNSA. The collaborating institutions used their own protocols to collect whole blood in K2EDTA tubes. For TCRbeta analysis, collaborator samples were shipped as frozen whole blood, as isolated PBMCs, or as DNA extracted from either sample type. A remark on this clone: Which antigen it targets is not known. Per-base qualities were not stored, and no clone one base away is much larger.

Findings and caveats that apply to the study as a whole: How much clinical and demographic metadata was included differed by source and by participant, and the metadata was provided uncurated.

The immunoSEQ Assay, a bias-controlled multiplex PCR, was used to amplify TCRbeta CDR3 regions from genomic DNA. The paper's processing steps were these. The number of nucleated cells in each sample was estimated by amplification of reference gene primers within the assay. Sequence reads were collapsed and filtered to measure the absolute abundance of every unique TCRbeta CDR3 rearrangement. For each sample, productive Simpson clonality was calculated as the square root of Simpson's diversity index over productive rearrangements. Imported from immuneACCESS, the table was reduced by TCRdb to in-frame sequences with V and J called. These copies leave out some clones; in studies compared against another copy, an unresolved V gene accounts for under half, and the cause of the remainder is not known. V and J calls and clone size come straight from that table; D and trimming were deduced from the DNA. The sample table contains some 190,000 clones; only one count was recorded for 70% to 90% of them. Of the sample, roughly 4.5% is held by the ten largest clones.

This clonotype was obtained from an elderly woman with acute or convalescent COVID-19. The sequence is built from TRBV7-2 and TRBJ2-4; TRBD1 aligns with 10 central bases. Sequencing was done on a sample of peripheral blood. The DNA is TGTGCCAGCAGCTTAGCCCGGGACAGGGGCTACATTCAGTACTTC. Its translation is CASSLARDRGYIQYF.